Presented here are 27 T cell receptor beta chains from one specimen sequenced in a study of T-cell reconstitution after alpha-beta-depleted transplantation in children. A TCRbeta library incorporating unique molecular identifiers was prepared. TCRdb called the PCR reads again in MiXCR, with one record for every CDR3 protein. The sample yields almost 250,000 distinct CDR3 sequences, roughly 23% seen once. The sample here was PBMCs, taken before TCRalphabeta/CD19-depleted stem cell transplant. These receptors all come from a girl aged 2-10 years with Fanconi anemia, due to receive a stem cell transplant.

The V and J genes are TRBV7-3 and TRBJ1-6; D possibly corresponds to TRBD1 (5 bases). Trimming took 1 base from V and 7 from J, leaving 20 bases between them. This CDR3 comprises 18 residues. Germline-derived CDR1 and CDR2 are SGHTA and FQGTGA. The DNA of the CDR3 is TGTGCCAGCAGCTTAAATGGGCAGGGAACCCAGGTGAATTCACCCCTCCACTTT. Its protein product is CASSLNGQGTQVNSPLHF. Together with reference TRBV7-3 and TRBJ1-6, the CDR3 gives the full variable domain: GAGVSQTPSNKVTEKGKYVELRCDPISGHTALYWYRQSLGQGPEFLIYFQGTGAADDSGLPNDRFFAVRPEGSVSTLKIQRTERGDSAVYLCASSLNGQGTQVNSPLHFGNGTRLTVT.

This chain uses TRBV7-8 with TRBJ2-5; D is undetermined. The CDR3 runs to 14 residues. V was cut by 3 bases and J by 3 bases, with 11 bases left in between. Germline V gives CDR1 SGHVS, CDR2 FQNEAQ. CDR3 nucleotide sequence: TGTGCCAGCAGCTTGTCCGGGTGGAAAGAGACCCAGTACTTC. Its translation: CASSLSGWKETQYF.

In this sample, this clonotype turned up a few times. The chain uses TRBV7-2 and TRBJ2-6; TRBD2 aligns across 12 bases. J lost 4 bases, V lost 5 bases, and 12 bases had no gene match. CDR1 and CDR2 from the germline V gene are SGHTA and FQGNSA. The CDR3 consists of 19 residues. CDR3 amino acids: CASSPTRLAGAMGANVLTF. Written as DNA, the CDR3 is TGTGCCAGCAGCCCGACCCGACTAGCGGGAGCTATGGGGGCCAACGTCCTGACTTTC.

This clonotype was seen at least ten times. The V call is TRBV6-5, the J call TRBJ2-3, with TRBD1 identical over 7 bases. CDR1 and CDR2 (germline): MNHEY, SVGAGI. This CDR3 region has 15 residues. The V gene end was trimmed by 2 bases and the J gene end by 2 bases; junction bases not matched to a gene: 4. CDR3 region: CASSYRDRDTDTQYF. CDR3 DNA: TGTGCCAGCAGTTACCGGGACAGAGACACAGATACGCAGTATTTT.

V usage is TRBV21-1 and J usage is TRBJ2-7; whether TRBD1, the table's D call, matches the DNA was not checked. TRBV21-1 is a pseudogene segment. There are 17 residues in the CDR3. The CDR3 bases are TGTGCCAGCAGCAAAGGACCAGGGATCAAGGACCTCTACGAGCAGTACTTC. Its translation: CASSKGPGIKDLYEQYF.

J is TRBJ2-2 and V is TRBV7-3; D is perhaps TRBD2 (6 bases). CDR1 and CDR2 from the germline V gene are SGHTA and FQGTGA. V gave up 1 base and J gave up 5 bases, with 17 bases separating them. The CDR3 spans 17 residues. CDR3 loop: CASSLKGLASLTGELFF. The CDR3 nucleotides are TGTGCCAGCAGCTTAAAGGGTCTAGCGAGCTTGACCGGGGAGCTGTTTTTT.

This clonotype was counted many times. This chain links TRBV20-1 with TRBJ2-3; 7 bases fit TRBD2. This CDR3 is built from 15 residues. Germline V gene sequence: CDR1 DFQATT, CDR2 SNEGSKA (reference sequence). Unmatched junction bases numbered 10, after V lost 6 bases and J lost 1 base. The CDR3 DNA follows: TGCAGTGCCACTCTCGGACTAGTTGGCACAGATACGCAGTATTTT. It is translated as CSATLGLVGTDTQYF.

A few counts support this clonotype. V is TRBV20-1 and J is TRBJ1-4, with D tentatively TRBD1 (5 bases). Trimming took off 5 bases at V and 11 bases at J, with 12 bases between the two ends. CDR1 is DFQATT, CDR2 SNEGSKA, per germline (reference sequence). This CDR3 has 11 amino acids. The CDR3 region is CSAWAGPKLFF. The CDR3 coding sequence is TGCAGTGCTTGGGCGGGACCTAAACTGTTTTTT.

The chain combines TRBV29-1 with TRBJ2-5; 8 bases map to TRBD2. Trimming removed 4 bases from V and 4 bases from J; junction bases left unmatched: 8. CDR1 SQVTM and CDR2 ANQGSEA come from the germline V gene. There are 14 residues in the CDR3. This chain's CDR3 is CSVAGAGVRETQYF. CDR3 DNA sequence: TGCAGCGTTGCCGGAGCGGGGGTTAGAGAGACCCAGTACTTC.

This clonotype was observed many times. This chain uses TRBV20-1 with TRBJ2-3; 8 bases are a match to TRBD2. Germline CDR1 DFQATT, CDR2 SNEGSKA (reference sequence). This CDR3 has 15 residues. V dropped 5 bases and J dropped 2; count of bases not matched to a gene: 9. CDR3 residues: CSASLGSGATDTQYF. The DNA for the CDR3 is TGCAGTGCTTCCCTGGGTAGCGGGGCCACAGATACGCAGTATTTT.

The chain uses TRBV2 and TRBJ2-2; 7 bases map to TRBD2. Germline V gene sequence: CDR1 SNHLY, CDR2 FYNNEI. There are 14 residues in the CDR3. J gave up 4 bases and V 7 bases, and 6 bases lay outside the gene matches. The CDR3 spells CASTASGFTGELFF. The CDR3 DNA sequence: TGTGCCAGCACGGCTAGCGGATTCACCGGGGAGCTGTTTTTT.

This clonotype was detected ten times or more. The rearrangement uses TRBV29-1 and TRBJ2-3, with a possible D match to TRBD2 (6 bases). Germline V gives CDR1 SQVTM, CDR2 ANQGSEA. Trimming stripped 3 bases from V and 2 bases from J, with 18 bases between. The CDR3 is made up of 16 amino acids. The CDR3 reads CSVDYRGSGSTDTQYF. CDR3 in DNA: TGCAGCGTTGACTACCGGGGGAGCGGCTCCACAGATACGCAGTATTTT.

V usage is TRBV6-5 and J usage is TRBJ2-3; 9 bases agree with TRBD2. V shed 4 bases, J shed 2 bases, and the junction held 4 bases outside the gene matches. Germline V gene lookup returns CDR1 MNHEY and CDR2 SVGAGI. The CDR3 contains 15 residues. CDR3 DNA: TGTGCCAGCAGTTGGGCTAGCGGGGTCACAGATACGCAGTATTTT. This codes for CASSWASGVTDTQYF.

The chain couples TRBV29-1 to TRBJ2-1, with D perhaps TRBD1 (6 bases). The CDR3 totals 14 residues. V was trimmed by 3 bases and J by 3 bases, leaving 12 bases between them. In germline, CDR1 is SQVTM, CDR2 ANQGSEA. CDR3 amino acids: CSVDTGNLYNEQFF. The CDR3 coding sequence is TGCAGCGTTGATACAGGGAATCTCTACAATGAGCAGTTCTTC.

The chain has TRBV7-9 and TRBJ2-1; D remains ambiguous. The CDR3 contains 14 residues. Trimming stripped 6 bases from V and 0 bases from J, with 9 bases between. From germline, CDR1 is SEHNR and CDR2 FQNEAQ (reference sequence). The chain's CDR3 is CASRWRNSYNEQFF. The CDR3 DNA sequence: TGTGCCAGCAGATGGCGGAACTCCTACAATGAGCAGTTCTTC.

This clonotype was observed at least ten times. The chain recombines TRBV10-3 with TRBJ2-3, with D tentatively TRBD2 (6 bases). Germline V gene sequence: CDR1 ENHRY, CDR2 SYGVKD. V was cut by 6 bases and J by 0 bases, with 13 bases left in between. CDR3 length: 15 residues. In DNA form, the CDR3 reads TGTGCCATCAGGACCATGGCGGGAAGCACAGATACGCAGTATTTT. It encodes CAIRTMAGSTDTQYF.

This clonotype came up many times. The V gene is TRBV12-3 or TRBV12-4, the J gene TRBJ2-7; TRBD2 agrees at 9 bases. V dropped 4 bases and J dropped 7; count of bases not matched to a gene: 11. The CDR3 is 15 residues long. CDR3 region: CASSSLLAGREEQYF. In DNA, the CDR3 is TGTGCCAGCAGTTCGTTGCTAGCGGGACGCGAGGAGCAGTACTTC.

The table lists this clonotype with many counts. The chain is built from TRBV7-9 and TRBJ2-2; D unclear. This CDR3 comprises 13 residues. With 1 base removed from V and 7 bases from J, the gap between germline ends came to 7 bases. Germline CDR1 is SEHNR and CDR2 is FQNEAQ (reference sequence). The CDR3 region has the DNA TGTGCCAGCAGCTTAGTTGGGGACGGGGAGCTGTTTTTT. Protein: CASSLVGDGELFF.

The genes are TRBV10-3 and TRBJ2-5; D not certain. CDR1 and CDR2 from the germline V gene are ENHRY and SYGVKD. Trimming stripped 4 bases from V and 1 base from J, with 4 bases between. The CDR3 extends over 12 amino acids. CDR3 sequence: CAISGVQETQYF. CDR3 in DNA: TGTGCCATCAGTGGAGTCCAAGAGACCCAGTACTTC.

This clonotype showed up just a few times. V usage is TRBV20-1 and J usage is TRBJ2-3; D gene unclear. Germline CDR1 is DFQATT and CDR2 is SNEGSKA (reference sequence). The CDR3 extends over 16 amino acids. V gave up 7 bases and J gave up 2 bases, with 22 bases separating them. In nucleotides, the CDR3 is TGCAGTGAGTTCTTCCTCTCTACTTTGTCCACAGATACGCAGTATTTT. Protein sequence: CSEFFLSTLSTDTQYF.

This clonotype has at least ten counts. The chain combines TRBV5-6 with TRBJ2-1; D may be TRBD1 (6 bases). V shed 0 bases and J shed 4 bases, with 11 bases lying between them. Germline V CDR1 and CDR2: SGHDT, YYEEEE. The CDR3 covers 15 residues. The CDR3 DNA reads as TGTGCCAGCAGCTTGGAACAGGGAATGTACAATGAGCAGTTCTTC. This translates into CASSLEQGMYNEQFF.

The rearrangement uses TRBV7-2 and TRBJ2-2, with D hard to call. Germline CDR1 and CDR2: SGHTA and FQGNSA. Deletions cut 2 bases from V and 1 base from J, with 5 bases between. CDR3 length: 14 amino acids. The CDR3, as DNA: TGTGCCAGCAGCTTAATTGAGAACACCGGGGAGCTGTTTTTT. Encoded protein: CASSLIENTGELFF.

The chain employs TRBV20-1 and TRBJ2-7, with D maybe TRBD2 (5 bases). The length of the CDR3 is 12 residues. V shed 5 bases and J shed 3 bases, with 11 bases lying between them. The germline CDR1 and CDR2 sequences are DFQATT and SNEGSKA (reference sequence). The CDR3 loop is CSASTRDYEQYF. DNA of the CDR3: TGCAGTGCTTCAACACGGGACTACGAGCAGTACTTC.

The V gene is TRBV11-3, the J gene TRBJ2-1, with 7 bases matching TRBD2. This CDR3 has 15 amino acids. Germline CDR1 reads SGHNT; CDR2 reads YENEEA. V gave up 5 bases and J gave up 2 bases; unmatched junction bases: 6. The CDR3 nucleotides read TGTGCCAGCAGCCAAGGAGCGGGACCCTACAATGAGCAGTTCTTC. Protein product: CASSQGAGPYNEQFF.

This clonotype appeared many times. The chain carries TRBV29-1 and TRBJ2-7; D may be TRBD1 (6 bases). Germline-derived CDR1 and CDR2 are SQVTM and ANQGSEA. Trimming shortened V by 4 bases and J by 3 bases, and 10 bases separated the two germline ends. The CDR3 spans 12 residues. The DNA of the CDR3 is TGCAGCGTTGTCCCAGGGGACTACGAGCAGTACTTC. Translating it yields CSVVPGDYEQYF.

This chain connects TRBV20-1 to TRBJ2-1; 11 positions match TRBD2. This CDR3 is 14 amino acids long. Germline loops: CDR1 DFQATT, CDR2 SNEGSKA (reference sequence). Trimming cost V 3 bases and J 4 bases; bases outside gene matches: 2. The CDR3 is CSASLAGGYNEQFF. The DNA of the CDR3 is TGCAGTGCTAGTTTAGCGGGAGGGTACAATGAGCAGTTCTTC.

This clonotype was counted many times. V is TRBV20-1 and J is TRBJ2-1; 10 nucleotides match TRBD2. Germline V gives CDR1 DFQATT, CDR2 SNEGSKA (reference sequence). V lost 3 bases, J lost 7 bases, and 6 bases stayed unmatched. The CDR3 is made up of 14 amino acids. The CDR3 sequence: CSASRPSGSNEQFF. The CDR3 coding sequence is TGCAGTGCTAGTCGCCCTAGCGGGAGTAATGAGCAGTTCTTC.